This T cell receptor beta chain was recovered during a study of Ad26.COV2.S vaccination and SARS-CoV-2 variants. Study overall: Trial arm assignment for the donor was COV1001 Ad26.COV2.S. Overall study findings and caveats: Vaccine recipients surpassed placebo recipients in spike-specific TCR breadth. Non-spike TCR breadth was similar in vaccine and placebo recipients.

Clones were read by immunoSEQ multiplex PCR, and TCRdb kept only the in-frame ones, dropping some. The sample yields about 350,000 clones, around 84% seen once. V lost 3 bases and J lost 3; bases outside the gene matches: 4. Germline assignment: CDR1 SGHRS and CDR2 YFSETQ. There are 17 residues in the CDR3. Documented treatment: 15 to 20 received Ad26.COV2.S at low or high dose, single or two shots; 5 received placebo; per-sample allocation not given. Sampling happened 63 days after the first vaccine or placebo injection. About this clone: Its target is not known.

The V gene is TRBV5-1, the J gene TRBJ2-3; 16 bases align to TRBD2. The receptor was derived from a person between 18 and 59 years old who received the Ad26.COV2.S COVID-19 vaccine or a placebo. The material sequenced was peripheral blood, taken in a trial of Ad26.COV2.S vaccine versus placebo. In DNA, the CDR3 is TGCGCCAGCAGCTATGGGACTAGCGGGAGGGTAACAGATACGCAGTATTTT. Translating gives CASSYGTSGRVTDTQYF. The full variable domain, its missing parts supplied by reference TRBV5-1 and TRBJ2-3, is KAGVTQTPRYLIKTRGQQVTLSCSPISGHRSVSWYQQTPGQGLQFLFEYFSETQRNKGNFPGRFSGRQFSNSRSEMNVSTLELGDSALYLCASSYGTSGRVTDTQYFGPGTRLTVL.